The 20 T cell receptor beta chains listed next were all sequenced from one sample in a study of T-cell memory formation after mild COVID-19. TCRdb independently ran MiXCR on the 5' RACE reads; one entry per CDR3 protein. Found here are around 340,000 distinct CDR3 sequences, approximately 15% of them singletons; the top ten hold about 20%. The specimen was PBMCs or a T cell subset sorted from them (not recorded which). The receptor source for this set is a man in his late teens or twenties who had mild COVID-19 (a few samples of this study predate the infection). Cell type and time point are not known.

This clonotype was recorded a few times. The DNA for the CDR3 is TGTGCCAGCAGCTCAAGGACGGCTTTAAGCTCCTATAATTCACCCCTCCACTTT. Protein: CASSSRTALSSYNSPLHF. The gene calls are TRBV7-9 and TRBJ1-6; D is unresolved. The CDR3 extends over 18 amino acids. Per germline, CDR1 SEHNR and CDR2 FQNEAQ (reference sequence). V lost 4 bases, J lost 0 bases, and 16 bases lay in between.

The chain combines TRBV7-2 with TRBJ2-7; D is undetermined. Trimming left V 2 bases short and J 7 bases short, with 12 bases between. CDR3 size: 13 residues. The V gene's germline CDR1 is SGHTA and CDR2 FQGNSA. The chain's CDR3 is CASSLKVGREQYF. The CDR3, as DNA: TGTGCCAGCAGCTTAAAAGTGGGTCGGGAGCAGTACTTC.

The chain recombines TRBV24-1 with TRBJ1-2; tentative D call: TRBD1 (5 bases). With 3 bases removed from V and 2 bases from J, the gap between germline ends came to 9 bases. CDR1 and CDR2 from the germline V gene are KGHDR and SFDVKD. The CDR3 sequence is 14 residues long. The CDR3 loop reads CATSDEGWNYGYTF. In DNA, the CDR3 is TGTGCCACCAGTGATGAGGGGTGGAACTATGGCTACACCTTC.

J is TRBJ2-4 and V is TRBV9, with D unresolved. Per germline, CDR1 SGDLS and CDR2 YYNGEE. The germline V and J ends were trimmed by 0 bases and 1 base, with 8 bases remaining between them. The CDR3 runs 15 residues. CDR3 bases: TGTGCCAGCAGCGTAGGCCAGACGGCCAAAAACATTCAGTACTTC. It yields the protein CASSVGQTAKNIQYF.

The sample holds a few counts of this clonotype. This chain uses TRBV24-1 with TRBJ1-1, with no clear D. The CDR3 spans 12 residues. V was pared by 12 bases and J by 3 bases, with 13 bases between. The germline V gene has CDR1 KGHDR and CDR2 SFDVKD. The CDR3, as DNA: TGTGCCCCTCCCGGGTGGCACACTGAAGCTTTCTTT. Its translation is CAPPGWHTEAFF.

This clonotype occurred once. The chain has TRBV5-6 and TRBJ2-3, with 7 nucleotides matching TRBD1. V lost 2 bases to trimming and J lost 1 base; unmatched junction nucleotides: 4. Germline lookup yields CDR1 SGHDT and CDR2 YYEEEE. CDR3 length: 15 residues. The DNA for the CDR3 is TGTGCCAGCAGCTTACCGCAGGGGGGCACAGATACGCAGTATTTT. It codes for CASSLPQGGTDTQYF.

The chain links TRBV5-6 to TRBJ2-4; tentatively, D is TRBD1 or TRBD2 (5 bases each). The germline V gene has CDR1 SGHDT and CDR2 YYEEEE. The CDR3 totals 16 residues. Trimming shortened V by 0 bases and J by 1 base, and 11 bases separated the two germline ends. CDR3 nucleotides: TGTGCCAGCAGCTTGGTATCGTGGGACGCCAAAAACATTCAGTACTTC. It translates to CASSLVSWDAKNIQYF.

This clonotype appeared a few times. The chain carries TRBV7-2 and TRBJ1-1; 7 bases line up with TRBD1. The CDR3 sequence is 15 residues long. V gave up 5 bases and J gave up 5 bases; unmatched junction bases: 11. Germline V gives CDR1 SGHTA, CDR2 FQGNSA. The CDR3 nucleotides are TGTGCCAGCAGCCTAAGACAGGGTTCTGAGACTGAAGCTTTCTTT. This gives the protein CASSLRQGSETEAFF.

This sequence joins TRBV2 and TRBJ1-5; D is undetermined. Deletions cut 1 base from V and 7 bases from J, with 8 bases between. Germline CDR1 is SNHLY and CDR2 is FYNNEI. This CDR3 contains 13 residues. Written as DNA, the CDR3 is TGTGCCAGCAGTGAAGATATTAGCCAGCCCCAGCATTTT. It translates to CASSEDISQPQHF.

This clonotype was counted a few times. The chain has TRBV7-2 and TRBJ1-1, with a weak D call TRBD1 (6 bases). CDR1 is SGHTA and CDR2 is FQGNSA in the germline V gene. CDR3 length equals 15 residues. V lost 6 bases, J lost 1 base, and 15 bases lay in between. The CDR3 DNA is TGTGCCAGCAGTTACGGACAGAATCGGAACACTGAAGCTTTCTTT. Protein sequence: CASSYGQNRNTEAFF.

This clonotype has a count of ten or more. CDR3 DNA sequence: TGCAGCGTTGAAGAACAGGGACGGAGGGACATTCAGTACTTC. The encoded protein is CSVEEQGRRDIQYF. This chain joins TRBV29-1 and TRBJ2-4; tentatively, D is TRBD1 or TRBD2 (6 bases each). In germline, CDR1 is SQVTM, CDR2 ANQGSEA. The V gene lost 0 bases and the J gene lost 8 bases, with 14 bases spanning the gap. The CDR3 length is 14 residues.

This chain uses TRBV6-5 with TRBJ1-3; D possibly corresponds to TRBD1 (5 bases). CDR1 is MNHEY and CDR2 is SVGAGI in the germline V gene. The V gene lost 6 bases and the J gene lost 0 bases, with 12 bases spanning the gap. CDR3 length equals 15 residues. The CDR3 is CASRAPGRSGNTIYF. CDR3 DNA: TGTGCCAGCAGAGCCCCAGGGCGCTCTGGAAACACCATATATTTT.

This chain links TRBV3-1 with TRBJ1-1; 8 bases agree with TRBD1. From germline, CDR1 is LGHDT and CDR2 YNNKEL (reference sequence). V lost 0 bases, J lost 8 bases, and 5 bases stayed unmatched. The CDR3 loop spans 14 amino acids. CDR3 nucleotides: TGTGCCAGCAGCCAAGACATGACAGGGGCAGAAGCTTTCTTT. This codes for CASSQDMTGAEAFF.

This clonotype was counted only a few times. The chain couples TRBV6-5 to TRBJ1-3; a weak D match, TRBD1 (5 bases). Trimming left V 5 bases short and J 4 bases short, with 9 bases between. Germline assignment: CDR1 MNHEY and CDR2 SVGAGI. This CDR3 has 13 residues. CDR3 DNA sequence: TGTGCCAGCAGTGGACATCTCGGAAACACCATATATTTT. This sequence encodes CASSGHLGNTIYF.

This clonotype turned up a few times. The rearrangement joins TRBV4-1 to TRBJ2-5, with unresolved D. The V gene's germline CDR1 is MGHRA and CDR2 YSYEKL. V was cut by 4 bases and J by 1 base, with 10 bases left in between. This CDR3 has 14 residues. The CDR3 bases are TGCGCCAGCAGCCGCATGACACGCCAAGAGACCCAGTACTTC. It specifies CASSRMTRQETQYF.

The chain links TRBV12-3 or TRBV12-4 to TRBJ1-5; D remains ambiguous. This CDR3 comprises 12 residues. Trimming pared 6 bases from V and 5 bases from J, leaving 8 bases between. The CDR3 loop is CASSGRYQPQHF. CDR3 bases: TGTGCCAGCAGCGGACGGTATCAGCCCCAGCATTTT.

V is TRBV7-2 and J is TRBJ1-3, with D unclear. CDR3 length: 14 amino acids. Trimming stripped 5 bases from V and 4 bases from J, with 12 bases between. Looked up from germline, CDR1 is SGHTA and CDR2 is FQGNSA. The CDR3 loop is CASSPRPEGNTIYF. CDR3 nucleotides: TGTGCCAGCAGCCCTCGTCCGGAGGGAAACACCATATATTTT.

This clonotype has only a few counts. This rearrangement joins TRBV7-6 to TRBJ1-1; 8 bases are shared with TRBD1. The CDR3 has 15 amino acids. Germline V CDR1 and CDR2: SGHVS, FNYEAQ. With 5 bases clipped from V and 12 bases from J, the junction kept 17 bases outside the gene matches. Here the CDR3 DNA reads TGTGCCAGCAGCGCCCAAATGGGGCGGGACAGGACCTCTTTCTTT. It specifies CASSAQMGRDRTSFF.

The table lists this clonotype with a few counts. The gene calls are TRBV5-4 and TRBJ2-3, with 9 bases matching TRBD2. Germline values: CDR1 SGHNT, CDR2 YYREEE (reference sequence). This CDR3 has 17 residues. The trim removed 0 bases at V and 2 bases at J, leaving 7 bases unmatched. The CDR3 spells CASSLGLSGGNTDTQYF. In nucleotides, the CDR3 is TGTGCCAGCAGCTTGGGGCTTAGCGGGGGCAACACAGATACGCAGTATTTT.

The rearrangement links TRBV12-3 or TRBV12-4 to TRBJ2-2; 9 bases line up with TRBD1. This CDR3 region has 19 residues. V gave up 3 bases and J gave up 3 bases; unmatched junction bases: 14. The CDR3 DNA is TGTGCCAGCAGTTTTACGTATGATCACAGGGGGCTCGACACCGGGGAGCTGTTTTTT. Protein sequence: CASSFTYDHRGLDTGELFF.